Below, 2 T cell receptor beta chains from the same sample are listed, as sequenced in a study of cytomegalovirus exposure and HLA in healthy donors. PCR involved 60 Vbeta and 13 Jbeta primers. Repertoires were generated with immunoSEQ multiplex PCR, while TCRdb's copy carries only in-frame clones and drops some. The data contain 150,000 to 200,000 clones, approximately 84% of them singletons. The specimen was PBMCs. The receptors originated from a man aged 50-60 years in good health and CMV-seropositive.

The CDR3 loop is CASSGGQMNTEAFF. The CDR3 DNA reads TGTGCCAGTAGTGGGGGACAGATGAACACTGAAGCTTTCTTT. This chain connects TRBV19 to TRBJ1-1; 7 nucleotides match TRBD1. The trim removed 5 bases at V and 0 bases at J, leaving 3 bases unmatched. In germline, CDR1 is LNHDA, CDR2 SQIVND (reference sequence). The CDR3 length is 14 residues.

J is TRBJ2-5 and V is TRBV5-1; TRBD1 is a possible D gene (5 bases). With 0 bases removed from V and 2 bases from J, the gap between germline ends came to 14 bases. The germline V gene encodes CDR1 SGHRS and CDR2 YFSETQ. The CDR3 has 16 amino acids. CDR3 in DNA: TGCGCCAGCAGCTTGGCCCGACAGCTCCAACAAGAGACCCAGTACTTC. Encoded protein: CASSLARQLQQETQYF.